These T cell receptor beta chains were read from a single sample in a study of blood T cell repertoires in COVID-19. Assay: immunoSEQ multiplex PCR; the TCRdb copy retains only in-frame clones and omits some. The sample contains 130,000 to 150,000 clones, 84% of which appear only once. The sequenced sample was peripheral blood. These receptors came from a human donor in a cohort sampled during active COVID-19. CDR3s include the opening cysteine and the closing phenylalanine or tryptophan. D genes are given only for firm matches. For some rows the clone size is stated as once, few or many, or as a class when expanded; others skip it.

clone_size: .
d_call: TRBD2
j_call: TRBJ2-5
v_call: TRBV5-1
cdr3_aa: CASSRRLAGEETQYF
cdr3_nt: TGCGCCAGCAGCCGAAGACTAGCGGGGGAAGAGACCCAGTACTTC

clone_size: once
d_call: .
j_call: TRBJ1-5
v_call: TRBV7-9
cdr3_aa: CASSLDPGQPQHF
cdr3_nt: TGTGCCAGCAGCTTAGATCCGGGTCAGCCCCAGCATTTT

clone_size: few
d_call: .
j_call: TRBJ1-2
v_call: TRBV11-2
cdr3_aa: CASSSPRSRGYTF
cdr3_nt: TGTGCCAGCAGCTCCCCCCGGTCGCGGGGCTACACCTTC

clone_size: .
d_call: TRBD2
j_call: TRBJ2-3
v_call: TRBV2
cdr3_aa: CASSETSGGITDTQYF
cdr3_nt: TGTGCCAGCAGTGAGACTAGCGGGGGTATCACAGATACGCAGTATTTT

clone_size: .
d_call: .
j_call: TRBJ1-5
v_call: TRBV4-1
cdr3_aa: CASSQAHSGLSNQPQHF
cdr3_nt: TGCGCCAGCAGCCAAGCGCACAGTGGACTTAGCAATCAGCCCCAGCATTTT

clone_size: .
d_call: .
j_call: TRBJ1-5
v_call: TRBV27
cdr3_aa: CASSPGPGNQPQHF
cdr3_nt: TGTGCCAGCAGTCCCGGTCCTGGCAATCAGCCCCAGCATTTT

clone_size: few
d_call: TRBD2
j_call: TRBJ2-7
v_call: TRBV19
cdr3_aa: CASSPVGAGDEQYF
cdr3_nt: TGTGCCAGTAGTCCCGTCGGGGCGGGGGACGAGCAGTACTTC

clone_size: .
d_call: TRBD1
j_call: TRBJ1-5
v_call: TRBV18
cdr3_aa: CASSPQGAQPQHF
cdr3_nt: TGTGCCAGCTCACCACAGGGGGCACAGCCCCAGCATTTT

clone_size: .
d_call: TRBD1
j_call: TRBJ1-2
v_call: TRBV5-1
cdr3_aa: CASSPGTAIDYTF
cdr3_nt: TGCGCCAGCAGCCCCGGGACAGCCATCGACTACACCTTC

clone_size: .
d_call: .
j_call: TRBJ2-3
v_call: TRBV6-5
cdr3_aa: CASSSGASTDTQYF
cdr3_nt: TGTGCCAGCAGCTCAGGGGCTAGCACAGATACGCAGTATTTT

clone_size: .
d_call: TRBD2
j_call: TRBJ2-5
v_call: TRBV3-1/TRBV3-2
cdr3_aa: CASSQDWLAGGRETQYF
cdr3_nt: TGTGCCAGCAGCCAAGATTGGCTAGCGGGGGGCCGAGAGACCCAGTACTTC

clone_size: .
d_call: .
j_call: TRBJ1-2
v_call: TRBV7-2
cdr3_aa: CASSWVVAGLGDGYTF
cdr3_nt: TGTGCCAGCAGCTGGGTGGTGGCCGGCCTAGGGGATGGCTACACCTTC

clone_size: few
d_call: .
j_call: TRBJ1-5
v_call: TRBV28
cdr3_aa: CASSFLGREGQPQHF
cdr3_nt: TGTGCCAGCAGTTTCTTGGGCAGGGAGGGTCAGCCCCAGCATTTT

clone_size: .
d_call: .
j_call: TRBJ1-1
v_call: TRBV6-6
cdr3_aa: CASSYPLGVSNTEAFF
cdr3_nt: TGTGCCAGCAGTTACCCCTTAGGGGTCTCGAACACTGAAGCTTTCTTT

clone_size: .
d_call: .
j_call: TRBJ2-7
v_call: TRBV5-4
cdr3_aa: CASSVQGLLQYEQYF
cdr3_nt: TGTGCCAGCAGCGTACAGGGCTTACTCCAATACGAGCAGTACTTC

clone_size: .
d_call: .
j_call: TRBJ2-1
v_call: TRBV6-2/TRBV6-3
cdr3_aa: CASNPGQGGEQFF
cdr3_nt: TGTGCCAGCAACCCGGGCCAGGGGGGTGAGCAGTTCTTC

clone_size: .
d_call: TRBD2
j_call: TRBJ2-2
v_call: TRBV27
cdr3_aa: CATRGGGAGTGELFF
cdr3_nt: TGTGCCACCCGTGGCGGGGGGGCAGGCACCGGGGAGCTGTTTTTT

clone_size: .
d_call: .
j_call: TRBJ2-1
v_call: TRBV29-1
cdr3_aa: CSVLTTTYNEQFF
cdr3_nt: TGCAGCGTCCTAACGACTACATACAATGAGCAGTTCTTC

clone_size: .
d_call: .
j_call: TRBJ1-4
v_call: TRBV29-1
cdr3_aa: CSVRASTNEKLFF
cdr3_nt: TGCAGCGTTAGAGCCTCAACTAATGAAAAACTGTTTTTT

clone_size: .
d_call: .
j_call: TRBJ1-4
v_call: TRBV6-5
cdr3_aa: CASSYSRGRREKLFF
cdr3_nt: TGTGCCAGCAGTTACTCGCGGGGGAGGCGGGAAAAACTGTTTTTT

clone_size: .
d_call: .
j_call: TRBJ2-2
v_call: TRBV13
cdr3_aa: CASRMGEIQGTGELFF
cdr3_nt: TGTGCCAGCAGAATGGGGGAGATCCAGGGGACCGGGGAGCTGTTTTTT

clone_size: .
d_call: TRBD1
j_call: TRBJ2-7
v_call: TRBV18
cdr3_aa: CASRDRGAYEQYF
cdr3_nt: TGTGCCAGTCGGGACAGGGGAGCCTACGAGCAGTACTTC

clone_size: .
d_call: TRBD1
j_call: TRBJ2-1
v_call: TRBV9
cdr3_aa: CASSEGGLLRNEQFF
cdr3_nt: TGTGCCAGCAGCGAAGGGGGCCTCTTGAGGAATGAGCAGTTCTTC

clone_size: .
d_call: .
j_call: TRBJ1-2
v_call: TRBV4-3
cdr3_aa: CASSQDPGYGYTF
cdr3_nt: TGCGCCAGCAGCCAAGATCCGGGCTATGGCTACACCTTC

clone_size: few
d_call: .
j_call: TRBJ1-1
v_call: TRBV3-1/TRBV3-2
cdr3_aa: CASAQGTEAFF
cdr3_nt: TGTGCCAGCGCCCAGGGAACTGAAGCTTTCTTT

clone_size: .
d_call: .
j_call: TRBJ2-3
v_call: TRBV7-2
cdr3_aa: CASSLQDVATDTQYF
cdr3_nt: TGTGCCAGCAGCTTACAGGATGTTGCCACAGATACGCAGTATTTT

clone_size: .
d_call: .
j_call: TRBJ2-2
v_call: TRBV14
cdr3_aa: CASSPLKGVGTGELFF
cdr3_nt: TGTGCCAGCAGCCCCCTTAAGGGGGTCGGCACCGGGGAGCTGTTTTTT

clone_size: .
d_call: TRBD1
j_call: TRBJ1-1
v_call: TRBV7-2
cdr3_aa: CASSPQGASGNTEAFF
cdr3_nt: TGTGCCAGCAGCCCCCAGGGGGCCTCGGGGAACACTGAAGCTTTCTTT

clone_size: .
d_call: .
j_call: TRBJ2-7
v_call: TRBV11-3
cdr3_aa: CASSLGSYEQYF
cdr3_nt: TGTGCCAGCAGCTTAGGGAGCTACGAGCAGTACTTC

clone_size: .
d_call: TRBD1
j_call: TRBJ2-7
v_call: TRBV7-8
cdr3_aa: CASSPRTGGGGEQYF
cdr3_nt: TGTGCCAGCAGCCCCCGGACAGGGGGGGGTGGGGAGCAGTACTTC

clone_size: .
d_call: .
j_call: TRBJ2-1
v_call: TRBV5-1
cdr3_aa: CASSLIGGSSYNEQFF
cdr3_nt: TGCGCCAGCAGCCTTATAGGGGGTAGCTCCTACAATGAGCAGTTCTTC

clone_size: .
d_call: .
j_call: TRBJ1-5
v_call: TRBV2
cdr3_aa: CASSGGMNQPQHF
cdr3_nt: TGTGCCAGCAGTGGAGGTATGAACCAGCCCCAGCATTTT

clone_size: .
d_call: .
j_call: TRBJ2-5
v_call: TRBV11-2
cdr3_aa: CASSPVRETQYF
cdr3_nt: TGTGCCAGCAGCCCAGTCAGGGAGACCCAGTACTTC

clone_size: .
d_call: TRBD2
j_call: TRBJ2-5
v_call: TRBV7-9
cdr3_aa: CASSLVAGGQETQYF
cdr3_nt: TGTGCCAGCAGCTTGGTAGCGGGGGGCCAAGAGACCCAGTACTTC

clone_size: .
d_call: TRBD1
j_call: TRBJ2-2
v_call: TRBV9
cdr3_aa: CASSVPGQGARDTGELFF
cdr3_nt: TGTGCCAGCAGCGTTCCGGGACAGGGGGCGCGGGACACCGGGGAGCTGTTTTTT

clone_size: .
d_call: TRBD1
j_call: TRBJ1-2
v_call: TRBV5-1
cdr3_aa: CASSAGQGATGYTF
cdr3_nt: TGCGCCAGCAGCGCTGGACAGGGGGCGACTGGCTACACCTTC

clone_size: .
d_call: .
j_call: TRBJ1-5
v_call: TRBV15
cdr3_aa: CATRGRGGNQPQHF
cdr3_nt: TGTGCCACCAGGGGGAGGGGCGGCAATCAGCCCCAGCATTTT

clone_size: .
d_call: TRBD2
j_call: TRBJ2-1
v_call: TRBV6-2/TRBV6-3
cdr3_aa: CASSSFRLASDEQFF
cdr3_nt: TGTGCCAGCAGTTCCTTCCGACTAGCGTCGGATGAGCAGTTCTTC

clone_size: once
d_call: TRBD2
j_call: TRBJ2-3
v_call: TRBV5-1
cdr3_aa: CASSPRASGFTDTQYF
cdr3_nt: TGCGCCAGCAGCCCCCGGGCTAGCGGATTCACAGATACGCAGTATTTT

clone_size: .
d_call: TRBD1
j_call: TRBJ1-2
v_call: TRBV12-3/TRBV12-4
cdr3_aa: CASSPRQGTVYTF
cdr3_nt: TGTGCCAGCAGTCCGAGACAGGGTACTGTCTACACCTTC

clone_size: .
d_call: .
j_call: TRBJ2-7
v_call: TRBV27
cdr3_aa: CASSWGSSTYEQYF
cdr3_nt: TGTGCCAGCAGTTGGGGCAGCTCAACCTACGAGCAGTACTTC

clone_size: .
d_call: TRBD1
j_call: TRBJ1-1
v_call: TRBV11-3
cdr3_aa: CASTPGQATNTEAFF
cdr3_nt: TGTGCCAGCACGCCGGGACAGGCCACGAACACTGAAGCTTTCTTT

clone_size: .
d_call: TRBD1
j_call: TRBJ1-4
v_call: TRBV29-1
cdr3_aa: CSVDSPGGGEKLFF
cdr3_nt: TGCAGCGTTGATAGCCCAGGGGGAGGTGAAAAACTGTTTTTT

clone_size: .
d_call: .
j_call: TRBJ2-2
v_call: TRBV7-9
cdr3_aa: CASTRREVFSAGELFF
cdr3_nt: TGTGCCAGCACCCGAAGGGAGGTCTTTAGCGCCGGGGAGCTGTTTTTT

clone_size: .
d_call: TRBD2
j_call: TRBJ2-7
v_call: TRBV3-1/TRBV3-2
cdr3_aa: CASRSSGTYEQYF
cdr3_nt: TGTGCCAGCAGGTCTAGCGGAACCTACGAGCAGTACTTC

clone_size: many
d_call: .
j_call: TRBJ2-7
v_call: TRBV28
cdr3_aa: CATRGTPTYEQYF
cdr3_nt: TGTGCCACCAGGGGGACTCCGACCTACGAGCAGTACTTC

clone_size: .
d_call: TRBD1
j_call: TRBJ1-1
v_call: TRBV6-5
cdr3_aa: CASTDRVFGTEAFF
cdr3_nt: TGTGCCAGCACCGACAGGGTTTTTGGCACTGAAGCTTTCTTT

clone_size: .
d_call: TRBD1
j_call: TRBJ1-1
v_call: TRBV4-1
cdr3_aa: CASSQLTGANTEAFF
cdr3_nt: TGCGCCAGCAGCCAATTAACAGGGGCGAACACTGAAGCTTTCTTT

clone_size: .
d_call: TRBD1
j_call: TRBJ1-2
v_call: TRBV7-2
cdr3_aa: CASSPHRGTNYGYTF
cdr3_nt: TGTGCCAGCAGCCCCCACAGGGGGACTAACTATGGCTACACCTTC

clone_size: .
d_call: .
j_call: TRBJ2-1
v_call: TRBV5-1
cdr3_aa: CASSLDGGSYNEQFF
cdr3_nt: TGCGCCAGCAGCTTGGATGGGGGCAGCTACAATGAGCAGTTCTTC

clone_size: few
d_call: TRBD2
j_call: TRBJ2-3
v_call: TRBV7-2
cdr3_aa: CASSLVRGTSFF
cdr3_nt: TGTGCCAGCAGCTTAGTCCGCGGGACTAGTTTTTTT

clone_size: .
d_call: .
j_call: TRBJ1-4
v_call: TRBV5-1
cdr3_aa: CASSEFSGVYEKLFF
cdr3_nt: TGCGCCAGCAGCGAATTCTCAGGGGTTTACGAAAAACTGTTTTTT

clone_size: .
d_call: TRBD2
j_call: TRBJ2-5
v_call: TRBV4-2
cdr3_aa: CASSQGGTSEQETQYF
cdr3_nt: TGTGCCAGCAGCCAGGGGGGGACTAGCGAGCAAGAGACCCAGTACTTC

clone_size: once
d_call: .
j_call: TRBJ2-7
v_call: TRBV7-3
cdr3_aa: CASSLSRGYEQYF
cdr3_nt: TGTGCCAGCAGCTTATCCAGGGGCTACGAGCAGTACTTC